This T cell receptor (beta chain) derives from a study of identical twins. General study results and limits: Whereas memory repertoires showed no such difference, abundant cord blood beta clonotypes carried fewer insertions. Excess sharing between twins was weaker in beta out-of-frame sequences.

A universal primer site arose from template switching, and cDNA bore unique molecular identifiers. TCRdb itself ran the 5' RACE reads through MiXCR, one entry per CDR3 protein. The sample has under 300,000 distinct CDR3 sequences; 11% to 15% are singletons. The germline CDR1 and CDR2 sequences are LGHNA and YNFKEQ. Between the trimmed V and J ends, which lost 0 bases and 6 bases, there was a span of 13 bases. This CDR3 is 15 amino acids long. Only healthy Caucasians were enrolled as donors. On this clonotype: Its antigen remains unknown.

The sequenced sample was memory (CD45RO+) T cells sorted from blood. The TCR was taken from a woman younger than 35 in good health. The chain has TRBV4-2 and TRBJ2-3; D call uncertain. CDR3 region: CASSQDGQREDTQYF. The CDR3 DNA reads TGTGCCAGCAGCCAAGATGGGCAGCGAGAGGATACGCAGTATTTT.